This TCR beta chain was recorded in a study of T cells expressing NK-cell markers. The wider study: Out of eight donors sequenced, seven tested HCMV-seropositive and the remaining one seronegative.

General study results and limits: Whether the expanded NKG2C+ T cell clones recognized HCMV remained unclear. As a fraction of CD8+ T cells, dominant NKG2C+ clonotypes reached about 1.0-8% in 5 to 7 donors.

Of note for this clonotype: The antigen is undetermined.

UMIs accompanied the 5'RACE template switching by which TCR beta cDNA was made. TCRdb reprocessed the 5' RACE reads and keeps a single row for each CDR3 protein, giving no DNA. Here the sample table reports approximately 460,000 distinct CDR3 sequences. The CDR3 runs to 11 residues. The germline gives CDR1 LGHDT, CDR2 YNNKEL (reference sequence). Sequenced: blood T cells: a sorted CD56 or NKG2C T cell subset, CD4+ or CD8+ T cells, or bulk PBMC T cells (not recorded which). The chain is built from TRBV3-1 and TRBJ2-7. The TCR sequence derives from a woman aged 18-70 years in good health. The CDR3 loop is CASSQDLGQYF.